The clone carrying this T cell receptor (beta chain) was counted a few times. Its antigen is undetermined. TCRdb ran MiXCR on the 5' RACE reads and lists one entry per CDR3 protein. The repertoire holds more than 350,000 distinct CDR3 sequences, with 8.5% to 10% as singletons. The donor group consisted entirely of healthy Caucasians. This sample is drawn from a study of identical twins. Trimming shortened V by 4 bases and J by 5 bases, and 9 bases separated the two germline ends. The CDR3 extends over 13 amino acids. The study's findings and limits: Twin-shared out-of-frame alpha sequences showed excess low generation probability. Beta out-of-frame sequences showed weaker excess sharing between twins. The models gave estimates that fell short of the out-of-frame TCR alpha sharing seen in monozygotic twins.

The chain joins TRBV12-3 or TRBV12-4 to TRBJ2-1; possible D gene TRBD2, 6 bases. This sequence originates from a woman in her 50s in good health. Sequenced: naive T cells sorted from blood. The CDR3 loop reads CASSWPGDNEQFF. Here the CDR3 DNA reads TGTGCCAGCAGTTGGCCGGGAGACAATGAGCAGTTCTTC.